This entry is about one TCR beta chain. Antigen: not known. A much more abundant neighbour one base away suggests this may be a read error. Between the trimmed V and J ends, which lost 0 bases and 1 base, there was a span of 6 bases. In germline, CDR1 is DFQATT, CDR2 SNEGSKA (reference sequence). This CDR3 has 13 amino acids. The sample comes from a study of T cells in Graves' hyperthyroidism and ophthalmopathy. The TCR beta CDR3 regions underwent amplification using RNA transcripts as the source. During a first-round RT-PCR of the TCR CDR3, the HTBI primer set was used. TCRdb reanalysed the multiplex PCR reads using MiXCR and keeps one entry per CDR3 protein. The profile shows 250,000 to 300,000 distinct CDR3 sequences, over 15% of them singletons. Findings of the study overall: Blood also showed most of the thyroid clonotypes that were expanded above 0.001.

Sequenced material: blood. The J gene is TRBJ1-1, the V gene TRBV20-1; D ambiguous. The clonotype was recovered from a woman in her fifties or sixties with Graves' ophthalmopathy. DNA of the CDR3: TGCAGTGCTAGAGAGGACGGGAACACTGAAGCTTTCTTT. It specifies CSAREDGNTEAFF.